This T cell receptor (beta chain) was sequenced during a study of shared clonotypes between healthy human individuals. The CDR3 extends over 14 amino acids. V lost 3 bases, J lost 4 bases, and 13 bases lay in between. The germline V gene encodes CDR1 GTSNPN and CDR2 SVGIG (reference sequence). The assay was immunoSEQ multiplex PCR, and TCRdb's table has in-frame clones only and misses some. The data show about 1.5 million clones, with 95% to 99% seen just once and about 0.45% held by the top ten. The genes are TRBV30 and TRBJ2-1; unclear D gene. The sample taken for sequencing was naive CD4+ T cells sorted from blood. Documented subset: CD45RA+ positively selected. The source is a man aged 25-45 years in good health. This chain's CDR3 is CAWRKGLSYNEQFF. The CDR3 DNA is TGTGCCTGGAGAAAGGGCTTATCATACAATGAGCAGTTCTTC.